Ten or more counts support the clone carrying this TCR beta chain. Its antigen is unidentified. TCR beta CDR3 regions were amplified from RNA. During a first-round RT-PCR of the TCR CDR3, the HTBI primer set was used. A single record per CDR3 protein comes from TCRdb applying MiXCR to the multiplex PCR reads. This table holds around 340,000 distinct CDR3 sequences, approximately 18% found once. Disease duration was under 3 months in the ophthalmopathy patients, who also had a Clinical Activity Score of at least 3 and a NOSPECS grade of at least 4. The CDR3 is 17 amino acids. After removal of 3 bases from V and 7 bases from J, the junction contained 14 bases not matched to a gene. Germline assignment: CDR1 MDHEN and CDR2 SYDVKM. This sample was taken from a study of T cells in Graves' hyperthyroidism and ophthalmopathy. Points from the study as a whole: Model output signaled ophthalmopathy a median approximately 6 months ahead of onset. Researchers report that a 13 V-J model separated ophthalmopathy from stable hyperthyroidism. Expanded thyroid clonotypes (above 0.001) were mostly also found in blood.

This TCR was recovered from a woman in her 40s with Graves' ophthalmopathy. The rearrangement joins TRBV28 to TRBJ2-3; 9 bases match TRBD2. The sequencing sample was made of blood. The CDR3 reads CASSLGPMAGGRNTQYF. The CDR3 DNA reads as TGTGCCAGCAGTTTGGGGCCGATGGCGGGAGGGCGAAATACGCAGTATTTT.